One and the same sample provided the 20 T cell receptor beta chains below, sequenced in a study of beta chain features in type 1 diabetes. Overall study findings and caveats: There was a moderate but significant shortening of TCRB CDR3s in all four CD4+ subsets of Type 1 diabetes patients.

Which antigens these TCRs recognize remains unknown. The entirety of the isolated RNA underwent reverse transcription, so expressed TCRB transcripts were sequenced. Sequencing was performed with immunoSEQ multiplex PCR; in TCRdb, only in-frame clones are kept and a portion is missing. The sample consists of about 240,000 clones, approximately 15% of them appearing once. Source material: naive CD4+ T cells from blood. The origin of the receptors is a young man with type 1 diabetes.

The CDR3 reads CASSTRQAFYEQYF. The CDR3 DNA reads TGTGCCAGTAGTACCCGACAGGCTTTCTACGAGCAGTACTTC. The chain carries TRBV19 and TRBJ2-7, with D maybe TRBD1 (6 bases). Germline V gene sequence: CDR1 LNHDA, CDR2 SQIVND (reference sequence). The CDR3 is made up of 14 amino acids. The V end lost 4 bases, the J end lost 3 bases, and 13 bases lay between the germline ends.

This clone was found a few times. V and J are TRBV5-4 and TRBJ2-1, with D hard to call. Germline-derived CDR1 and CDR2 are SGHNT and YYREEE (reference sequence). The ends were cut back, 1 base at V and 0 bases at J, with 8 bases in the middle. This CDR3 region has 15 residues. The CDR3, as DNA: TGTGCCAGCAGCTTGATGGCTGGCTCCTACAATGAGCAGTTCTTC. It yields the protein CASSLMAGSYNEQFF. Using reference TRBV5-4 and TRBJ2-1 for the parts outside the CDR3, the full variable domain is ETGVTQSPTHLIKTRGQQVTLRCSSQSGHNTVSWYQQALGQGPQFIFQYYREEENGRGNFPPRFSGLQFPNYSSELNVNALELDDSALYLCASSLMAGSYNEQFFGPGTRLTVL.

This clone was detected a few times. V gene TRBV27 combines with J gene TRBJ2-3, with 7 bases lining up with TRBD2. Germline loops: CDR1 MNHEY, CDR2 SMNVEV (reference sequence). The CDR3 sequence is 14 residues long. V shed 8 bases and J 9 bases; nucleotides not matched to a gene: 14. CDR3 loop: CASRPGGIVVTQYF. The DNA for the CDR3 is TGTGCCAGCCGGCCGGGGGGAATAGTTGTAACGCAGTATTTT.

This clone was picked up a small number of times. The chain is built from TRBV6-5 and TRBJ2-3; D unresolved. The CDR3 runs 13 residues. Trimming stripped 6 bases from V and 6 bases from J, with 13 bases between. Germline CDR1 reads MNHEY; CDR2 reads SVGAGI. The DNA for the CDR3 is TGTGCCAGCAGCTTTACCCGGGTGGATACGCAGTATTTT. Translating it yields CASSFTRVDTQYF.

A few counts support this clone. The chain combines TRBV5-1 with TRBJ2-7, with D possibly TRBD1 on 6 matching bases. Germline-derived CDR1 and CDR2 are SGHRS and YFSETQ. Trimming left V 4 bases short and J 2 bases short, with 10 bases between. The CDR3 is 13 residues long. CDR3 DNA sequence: TGCGCCAGCAGCCTGACAGGAGCCTACGAGCAGTACTTC. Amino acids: CASSLTGAYEQYF.

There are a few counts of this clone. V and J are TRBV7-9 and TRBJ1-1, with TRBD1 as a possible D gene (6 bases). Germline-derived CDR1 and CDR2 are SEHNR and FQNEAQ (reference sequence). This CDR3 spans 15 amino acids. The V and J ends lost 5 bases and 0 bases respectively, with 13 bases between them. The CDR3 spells CASSLHRALNTEAFF. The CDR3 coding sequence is TGTGCCAGCAGCCTCCACAGGGCTCTGAACACTGAAGCTTTCTTT.

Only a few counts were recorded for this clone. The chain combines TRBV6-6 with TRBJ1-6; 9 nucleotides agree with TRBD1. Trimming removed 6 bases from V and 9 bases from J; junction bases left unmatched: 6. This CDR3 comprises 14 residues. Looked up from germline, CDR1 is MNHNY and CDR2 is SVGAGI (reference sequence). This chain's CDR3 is CASSPGTGISPLHF. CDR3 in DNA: TGTGCCAGCAGCCCCGGGACAGGGATTTCACCCCTCCACTTT.

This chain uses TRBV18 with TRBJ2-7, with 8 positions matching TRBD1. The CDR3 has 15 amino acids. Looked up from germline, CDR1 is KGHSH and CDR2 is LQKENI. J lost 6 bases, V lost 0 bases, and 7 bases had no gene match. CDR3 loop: CASSPPGQGAIEQYF. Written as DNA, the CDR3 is TGTGCCAGCTCACCACCAGGCCAGGGGGCCATCGAGCAGTACTTC.

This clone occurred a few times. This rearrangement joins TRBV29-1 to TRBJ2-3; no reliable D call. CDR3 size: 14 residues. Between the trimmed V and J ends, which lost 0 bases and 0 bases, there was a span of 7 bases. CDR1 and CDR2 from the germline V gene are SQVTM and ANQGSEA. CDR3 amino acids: CSVEDRRSTDTQYF. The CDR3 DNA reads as TGCAGCGTTGAAGATCGGAGAAGCACAGATACGCAGTATTTT.

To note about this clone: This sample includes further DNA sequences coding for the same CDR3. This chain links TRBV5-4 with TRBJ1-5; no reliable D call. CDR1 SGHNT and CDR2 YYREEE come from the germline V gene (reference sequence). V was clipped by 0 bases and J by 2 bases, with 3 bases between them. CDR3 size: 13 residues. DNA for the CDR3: TGTGCCAGCAGCTTGGCCGGCAATCAGCCCCAGCATTTT. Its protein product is CASSLAGNQPQHF.

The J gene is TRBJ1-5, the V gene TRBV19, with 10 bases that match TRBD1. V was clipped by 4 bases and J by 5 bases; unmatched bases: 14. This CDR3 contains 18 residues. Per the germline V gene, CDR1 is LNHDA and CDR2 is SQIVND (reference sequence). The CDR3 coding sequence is TGTGCCAGTAGTACCCGGGACAGGGGATTTATTAAGGATCAGCCCCAGCATTTT. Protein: CASSTRDRGFIKDQPQHF. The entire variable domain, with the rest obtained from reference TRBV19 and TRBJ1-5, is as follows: DGGITQSPKYLFRKEGQNVTLSCEQNLNHDAMYWYRQDPGQGLRLIYYSQIVNDFQKGDIAEGYSVSREKKESFPLTVTSAQKNPTAFYLCASSTRDRGFIKDQPQHFGDGTRLSIL.

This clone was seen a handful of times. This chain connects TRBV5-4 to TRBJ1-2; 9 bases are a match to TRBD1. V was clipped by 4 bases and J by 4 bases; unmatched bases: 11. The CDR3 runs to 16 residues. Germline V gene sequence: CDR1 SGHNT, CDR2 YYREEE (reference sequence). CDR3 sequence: CASSPDLDRGSYGYTF. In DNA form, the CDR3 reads TGTGCCAGCAGCCCCGACTTGGACAGGGGATCCTATGGCTACACCTTC.

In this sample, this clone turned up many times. The CDR3 region is CASSGARTNEQFF. DNA of the CDR3: TGTGCCAGCAGCGGGGCACGAACGAATGAGCAGTTCTTC. The rearrangement links TRBV7-9 to TRBJ2-1; TRBD1 is a possible D gene (5 bases). Germline CDR1 and CDR2: SEHNR and FQNEAQ (reference sequence). The CDR3 runs to 13 residues. The V end was cut by 5 bases, the J end by 7 bases, with 12 bases between.

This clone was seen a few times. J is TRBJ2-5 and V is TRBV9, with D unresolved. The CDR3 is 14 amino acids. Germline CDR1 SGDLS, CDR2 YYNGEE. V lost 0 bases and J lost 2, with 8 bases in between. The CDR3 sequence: CASSVDSLQETQYF. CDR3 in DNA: TGTGCCAGCAGCGTAGACTCCTTACAAGAGACCCAGTACTTC.

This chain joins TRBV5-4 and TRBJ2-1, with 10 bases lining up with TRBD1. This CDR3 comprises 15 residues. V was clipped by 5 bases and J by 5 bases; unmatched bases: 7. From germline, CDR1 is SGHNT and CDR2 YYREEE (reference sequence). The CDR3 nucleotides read TGTGCCAGCAGTTCCCGGGACAGGGGAGACAATGAGCAGTTCTTC. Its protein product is CASSSRDRGDNEQFF. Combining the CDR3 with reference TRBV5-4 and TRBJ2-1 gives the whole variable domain ETGVTQSPTHLIKTRGQQVTLRCSSQSGHNTVSWYQQALGQGPQFIFQYYREEENGRGNFPPRFSGLQFPNYSSELNVNALELDDSALYLCASSSRDRGDNEQFFGPGTRLTVL.

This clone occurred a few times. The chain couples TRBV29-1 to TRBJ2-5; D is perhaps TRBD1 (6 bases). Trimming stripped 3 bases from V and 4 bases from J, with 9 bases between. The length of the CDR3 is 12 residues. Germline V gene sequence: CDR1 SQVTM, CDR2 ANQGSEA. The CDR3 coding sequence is TGCAGCGTTGATGGGGGCGTAGAGACCCAGTACTTC. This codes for CSVDGGVETQYF.

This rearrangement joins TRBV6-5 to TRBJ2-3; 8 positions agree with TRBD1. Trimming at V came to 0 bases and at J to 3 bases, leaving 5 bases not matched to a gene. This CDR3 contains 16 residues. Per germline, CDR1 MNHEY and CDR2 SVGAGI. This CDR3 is CASSYSMDRVTDTQYF. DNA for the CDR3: TGTGCCAGCAGTTACTCGATGGACAGGGTAACAGATACGCAGTATTTT.

CDR3 DNA sequence: TGTGCCAGTAGTAGGACTAGCGGGGGGGCATACAATGAGCAGTTCTTC. Translation: CASSRTSGGAYNEQFF. This rearrangement joins TRBV19 to TRBJ2-1; TRBD2 agrees at 15 bases. V trimming: 4 bases; J trimming: 4 bases; junction bases outside the gene matches: 2. Germline CDR1 LNHDA, CDR2 SQIVND (reference sequence). The CDR3 is 16 amino acids.

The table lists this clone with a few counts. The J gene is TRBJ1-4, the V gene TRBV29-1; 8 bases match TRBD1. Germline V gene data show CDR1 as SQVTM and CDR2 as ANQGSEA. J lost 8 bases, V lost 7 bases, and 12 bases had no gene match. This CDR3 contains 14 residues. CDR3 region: CSGIRTGNGEKLFF. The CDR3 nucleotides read TGCAGCGGGATTCGGACAGGGAATGGGGAAAAACTGTTTTTT. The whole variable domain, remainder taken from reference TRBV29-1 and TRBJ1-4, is SAVISQKPSRDICQRGTSLTIQCQVDSQVTMMFWYRQQPGQSLTLIATANQGSEATYESGFVIDKFPISRPNLTFSTLTVSNMSPEDSSIYLCSGIRTGNGEKLFFGSGTQLSVL.

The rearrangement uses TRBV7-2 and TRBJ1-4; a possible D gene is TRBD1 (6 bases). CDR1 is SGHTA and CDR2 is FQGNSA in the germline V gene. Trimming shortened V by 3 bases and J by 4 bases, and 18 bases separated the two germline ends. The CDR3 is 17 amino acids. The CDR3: CASSFGRSTGYNEKLFF. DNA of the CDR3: TGTGCCAGCAGCTTCGGCCGATCAACAGGGTATAATGAAAAACTGTTTTTT.